The entry that follows covers one TCR beta chain sequence. The sample comes from a study of identical twins. TCRdb passed the 5' RACE reads through MiXCR, listing each CDR3 protein once. The table lists some 250,000 distinct CDR3 sequences, roughly 13% of them singletons. Germline lookup yields CDR1 SGHTA and CDR2 FQGTGA. The CDR3 runs 13 residues. The V and J ends lost 5 bases and 2 bases respectively, with 9 bases between them. This sample also appeared in a second study, on yellow fever vaccine responses in identical twins.

The rearrangement joins TRBV7-3 to TRBJ2-5; D is unresolved. The source material was memory (CD45RO+) T cells sorted from blood. The sequence was collected from a woman between 18 and 30 years old in good health. This chain's CDR3 is CASSPANQETQYF. CDR3 bases: TGTGCCAGCAGCCCGGCGAATCAAGAGACCCAGTACTTC. Drawing the rest from reference TRBV7-3 and TRBJ2-5, the complete variable domain is GAGVSQTPSNKVTEKGKYVELRCDPISGHTALYWYRQSLGQGPEFLIYFQGTGAADDSGLPNDRFFAVRPEGSVSTLKIQRTERGDSAVYLCASSPANQETQYFGPGTRLLVL.